Listed below are T cell receptor beta chains from one sample, sequenced in a study of CD8+ T cells in alopecia areata. The protocol was immunoSEQ multiplex PCR, while the TCRdb copy is restricted to in-frame clones and leaves out a portion. The data contain around 120,000 clones, 40% to 55% of them singletons. The source material was NKG2D-low CD8+ T cells sorted from blood. The receptors come from a human donor with alopecia areata. The CDR3 runs from the conserved cysteine through the conserved F or W. D genes are given only for firm matches. Size is omitted from some rows. Given values are once, few, many or a class for expanded clones.

v_call	d_call	cdr3_length	j_call	clone_size	cdr3_aa	cdr3_nt
TRBV4-1	NA	13	TRBJ2-7	NA	CASSQVQGGYQYF	TGCGCCAGCAGCCAAGTGCAAGGGGGGTACCAGTACTTC
TRBV27	TRBD1	14	TRBJ1-6	few	CASSRTGEASPLHF	TGTGCCAGCAGTAGGACAGGGGAGGCTTCACCCCTCCACTTT
TRBV29-1	TRBD2	17	TRBJ2-7	NA	CSALGVAGGPRTYEQYF	TGCAGCGCCCTGGGGGTAGCGGGAGGGCCTAGGACCTACGAGCAGTACTTC
TRBV2	TRBD1	15	TRBJ1-5	once	CASSLTGGGGQPQHF	TGTGCCAGCAGCCTGACAGGGGGCGGGGGGCAGCCCCAGCATTTT
TRBV29-1	NA	16	TRBJ2-1	few	CSVEDAQVSSYNEQFF	TGCAGCGTTGAAGATGCACAGGTCAGCTCCTACAATGAGCAGTTCTTC
TRBV27	NA	13	TRBJ2-5	NA	CASSGTATETQYF	TGTGCCAGCAGTGGAACGGCGACAGAGACCCAGTACTTC
TRBV29-1	NA	12	TRBJ2-1	few	CSVLLRSDEQFF	TGCAGCGTATTACTAAGGAGCGATGAGCAGTTCTTC
TRBV9	NA	14	TRBJ2-3	NA	CASSAADSTDTQYF	TGTGCCAGCAGCGCAGCGGACAGCACAGATACGCAGTATTTT
TRBV19	TRBD1	15	TRBJ2-3	few	CASSLTGLHTDTQYF	TGTGCCAGTAGCCTGACAGGGTTACACACAGATACGCAGTATTTT
TRBV11-2	NA	12	TRBJ2-7	NA	CASSLDRFEQYF	TGTGCCAGCAGCTTAGATAGGTTCGAGCAGTACTTC
TRBV7-9	NA	11	TRBJ2-7	few	CASSPGAGKYF	TGTGCCAGCAGCCCCGGCGCGGGGAAGTACTTC
TRBV27	TRBD2	17	TRBJ2-3	NA	CASSFSLAGGPADTQYF	TGTGCCAGCAGTTTCTCCCTAGCGGGAGGGCCGGCAGATACGCAGTATTTT
TRBV9	TRBD2	16	TRBJ2-3	NA	CASSPPSGGGTDTQYF	TGTGCCAGCAGCCCCCCCTCGGGAGGGGGCACAGATACGCAGTATTTT